The 17 T cell receptor beta chains below all came from one sample that was sequenced in a study of shared clonotypes between healthy human individuals (dated by TCRdb to the early 2020s). The library was generated by the immunoSEQ multiplex PCR assay. The table was pulled from immuneACCESS by TCRdb, which kept in-frame rearrangements only. Such tables lose some clones; where checked, under half of the loss comes from unresolved V genes, and the rest has no known cause. The sample table shows some 1.4 million clones, and 96% are seen once. Jointly, the top ten make up roughly 1.2% of the sample. The specimen was naive CD4+ T cells sorted from blood. Reading the label with the study, this specimen's cell subset or site is: CD45RA+ positively selected. The receptor source for this set is a man aged 25 to 40 in good health.

This chain connects TRBV7-3 to TRBJ2-6; no clear D. Per the germline V gene, CDR1 is SGHTA and CDR2 is FQGTGA. The CDR3 loop spans 16 amino acids. V lost 2 bases and J 1 base, leaving 9 bases between the germline ends. CDR3 bases: TGTGCCAGCAGCTTATATCCTAGGTCTGGGGCCAACGTCCTGACTTTC. Amino acids: CASSLYPRSGANVLTF.

The CDR3, as DNA: TGTGCCAGCAGCCTAGGGACAGGGGGCATTGAAAAACTGTTTTTT. Protein: CASSLGTGGIEKLFF. The chain couples TRBV11-2 to TRBJ1-4, with 12 bases identical to TRBD1. CDR1 and CDR2 from the germline V gene are SGHAT and FQNNGV. This CDR3 spans 15 amino acids. The V segment lost 5 bases and the J segment 7 bases; nucleotides outside the gene matches: 5.

This chain connects TRBV6-6 to TRBJ2-1; D possibly matches TRBD1 or TRBD2 (5 bases each). The CDR3 has 15 amino acids. V was clipped by 5 bases and J by 7 bases, with 18 bases between them. The germline gives CDR1 MNHNY, CDR2 SVGAGI (reference sequence). CDR3 bases: TGTGCCAGCAGTAAAACGGGACCTCCGGGGAATGAGCAGTTCTTC. Protein product: CASSKTGPPGNEQFF.

The chain has TRBV5-1 and TRBJ2-7; D possibly corresponds to TRBD2 (6 bases). The CDR3 consists of 14 residues. Germline V lookup: CDR1 SGHRS, CDR2 YFSETQ. V was shortened by 4 bases and J by 7 bases, with 18 bases between the two germline ends. CDR3 residues: CASSLTGVAWEQYF. The CDR3 coding sequence is TGCGCCAGCAGCCTTACGGGGGTAGCGTGGGAGCAGTACTTC.

This clone was counted between two and nine times. This sequence joins TRBV5-4 and TRBJ1-2; the match to TRBD1 covers 8 bases. V was pared by 4 bases and J by 6 bases, with 11 bases of the junction left unmatched. This CDR3 spans 15 amino acids. The V gene's germline CDR1 is SGHNT and CDR2 YYREEE (reference sequence). The CDR3 nucleotides are TGTGCCAGCAGCGCCTACCAGGGGGCGGATCATGGCTACACCTTC. Its translation is CASSAYQGADHGYTF.

This chain links TRBV27 with TRBJ2-5, with D possibly TRBD2 on 5 matching bases. CDR1 is MNHEY, CDR2 SMNVEV, per germline (reference sequence). Trimming took 6 bases from V and 0 from J, leaving 14 bases between them. This CDR3 has 15 amino acids. The chain's CDR3 is CASSRVSGHQETQYF. The CDR3 DNA reads TGTGCCAGCAGCCGGGTGAGCGGCCACCAAGAGACCCAGTACTTC.

The chain combines TRBV2 with TRBJ2-7; D tentatively reads TRBD1 or TRBD2 (5 bases each). This CDR3 region has 12 residues. Trimming removed 3 bases from V and 12 bases from J, with 15 bases in between. Germline V gene lookup returns CDR1 SNHLY and CDR2 FYNNEI. In nucleotides, the CDR3 is TGTGCCAGCAGTGAGTCCCAAAGGGACGCGTACTTC. Protein: CASSESQRDAYF.

The chain recombines TRBV7-2 with TRBJ2-5, with TRBD2 identical over 11 bases. The V gene's germline CDR1 is SGHTA and CDR2 FQGNSA. Trimming took 5 bases from V and 5 from J; bases not matched to a gene: 16. This CDR3 comprises 18 residues. For the CDR3, the DNA is TGTGCCAGCAGCCCACAACCTATAGCGGGAGGGCCAAGGGAGACCCAGTACTTC. Translating it yields CASSPQPIAGGPRETQYF.

This chain links TRBV5-1 with TRBJ2-7; TRBD2 aligns across 12 bases. The junction had 9 bases not matched to a gene; V was cut back by 4 bases and J by 1 base. The CDR3 covers 17 residues. CDR1 is SGHRS and CDR2 is YFSETQ in the germline V gene. The CDR3 spells CASSPGLAGTGSYEQYF. The CDR3 DNA is TGCGCCAGCAGCCCGGGACTAGCGGGCACTGGGTCCTACGAGCAGTACTTC.

V usage is TRBV29-1 and J usage is TRBJ2-1, with unresolved D. Germline lookup yields CDR1 SQVTM and CDR2 ANQGSEA. The CDR3 sequence is 12 residues long. The V gene lost 3 bases and the J gene lost 8 bases, with 11 bases spanning the gap. For the CDR3, the DNA is TGCAGCGTTGAGAACGACGTCTATGAGCAGTTCTTC. It encodes CSVENDVYEQFF.

The chain joins TRBV29-1 to TRBJ2-2, with a possible D match to TRBD1 (6 bases). V lost 5 bases and J 4 bases, leaving 11 bases between the germline ends. CDR1 is SQVTM and CDR2 is ANQGSEA in the germline V gene. This CDR3 comprises 13 residues. This CDR3 reads CSVKGTLTGELFF. The CDR3 coding sequence is TGCAGCGTTAAGGGGACACTCACCGGGGAGCTGTTTTTT.

The chain carries TRBV19 and TRBJ2-7; 11 nucleotides align to TRBD2. Germline values: CDR1 LNHDA, CDR2 SQIVND (reference sequence). The CDR3 totals 15 residues. The J segment lost 0 bases and the V segment lost 6 bases, leaving 4 bases of the junction unmatched. CDR3 sequence: CASRRTSGSSYEQYF. The CDR3 DNA follows: TGTGCCAGTAGACGGACTAGCGGGTCCTCCTACGAGCAGTACTTC.

The chain uses TRBV27 and TRBJ2-1, with TRBD2 matching over 10 bases. CDR1 is MNHEY, CDR2 SMNVEV, per germline (reference sequence). J lost 0 bases, V lost 3 bases, and 14 bases had no gene match. The CDR3 has 20 amino acids. The chain's CDR3 is CASSFMTGTSEKPSYNEQFF. DNA for the CDR3: TGTGCCAGCAGTTTCATGACCGGGACTAGCGAAAAACCCTCCTACAATGAGCAGTTCTTC.

V usage is TRBV6-1 and J usage is TRBJ2-3; D may be TRBD1 (5 bases). Per the germline V gene, CDR1 is MNHNS and CDR2 is SASEGT. CDR3 length: 14 amino acids. V lost 6 bases to trimming and J lost 4 bases, with 14 bases between them. The CDR3 nucleotides read TGTGCCAGCAGCCGACAGCAGGGCCCAGATACGCAGTATTTT. It translates to CASSRQQGPDTQYF.

This clone was recorded once. The chain combines TRBV7-8 with TRBJ1-5; D is ambiguous. This CDR3 has 16 residues. Germline values: CDR1 SGHVS, CDR2 FQNEAQ. The V gene lost 0 bases and the J gene lost 0 bases, with 9 bases spanning the gap. The chain's CDR3 is CASSLAHETSNQPQHF. CDR3 in DNA: TGTGCCAGCAGCTTAGCGCATGAGACTAGCAATCAGCCCCAGCATTTT.

The sample holds one count of this clone. V gene TRBV4-3 combines with J gene TRBJ2-2; TRBD2 aligns across 9 bases. CDR3 size: 16 residues. Germline V gene data show CDR1 as LGHNA and CDR2 as YSLEER. V lost 4 bases and J lost 5; bases outside the gene matches: 8. For the CDR3, the DNA is TGCGCCAGCAGCCGCGCGGCGGGAGGGTTAACCGGGGAGCTGTTTTTT. Amino acids: CASSRAAGGLTGELFF.

The rearrangement links TRBV18 to TRBJ1-1, with D perhaps matching TRBD1 (6 bases). The V end lost 3 bases, the J end lost 1 base, and 24 bases lay between the germline ends. The length of the CDR3 is 19 residues. Germline CDR1 reads KGHSH; CDR2 reads LQKENI. The DNA for the CDR3 is TGTGCCAGCTCACCTCCTTTTACTCAGACAGGCCGCCGGAACACTGAAGCTTTCTTT. It encodes CASSPPFTQTGRRNTEAFF.